These T cell receptor beta chains were read from a single sample in a study of CD8+ T cells in alopecia areata. TCRdb's copy holds only in-frame clones and misses some; the assay was immunoSEQ multiplex PCR. The sample has some 110,000 clones, roughly 66% seen once. The specimen sequenced was CD4+ T cells sorted from blood. The source of these receptors is a human donor in good health. Both conserved end residues are part of each CDR3. Fields, in order: J gene, V gene, clone size, D gene, CDR3 protein, CDR3 DNA. A D gene is named only where the DNA matches it firmly. Size tells how often a clone was seen (once, few, many) or the class of an expanded clone, and some rows leave it out.

TRBJ1-3 | TRBV28 | few | . | CASSLWGQGTGNTIYF | TGTGCCAGCAGTTTATGGGGGCAGGGTACGGGAAACACCATATATTTT
TRBJ2-5 | TRBV6-6 | . | TRBD1 | CASNLPGQGLETQYF | TGTGCCAGCAATTTACCGGGACAGGGTTTAGAGACCCAGTACTTC
TRBJ1-6 | TRBV9 | . | . | CASSVASTLPNSPLHF | TGTGCCAGCAGCGTAGCTAGCACCCTTCCCAATTCACCCCTCCACTTT
TRBJ2-6 | TRBV29-1 | . | . | CSVATGANVLTF | TGCAGCGTCGCGACTGGGGCCAACGTCCTGACTTTC
TRBJ1-2 | TRBV29-1 | . | . | CSVESLAGAYGYTF | TGCAGCGTTGAATCTCTGGCAGGGGCCTATGGCTACACCTTC
TRBJ1-2 | TRBV6-6 | few | . | CASSPRTGDGYTF | TGTGCCAGCAGTCCCCGGACGGGGGATGGCTACACCTTC
TRBJ2-6 | TRBV5-1 | . | TRBD1 | CASSLQTRGRGANVLTF | TGCGCCAGCAGCTTGCAAACTAGGGGGCGTGGGGCCAACGTCCTGACTTTC
TRBJ2-3 | TRBV9 | . | . | CASSRLGDTQYF | TGTGCCAGCAGCAGGTTGGGAGATACGCAGTATTTT
TRBJ1-2 | TRBV4-1 | few | . | CASSQGGGYYGYTF | TGCGCCAGCAGCCAAGGGGGTGGTTACTATGGCTACACCTTC
TRBJ2-5 | TRBV20-1 | few | . | CSARGQETQYF | TGCAGTGCTAGGGGCCAAGAGACCCAGTACTTC
TRBJ2-7 | TRBV29-1 | few | . | CSVELVGGTYEQYF | TGCAGCGTTGAGTTGGTGGGGGGCACCTACGAGCAGTACTTC
TRBJ2-2 | TRBV30 | few | . | CACSTGKNGELFF | TGTGCCTGTTCAACAGGGAAGAACGGGGAGCTGTTTTTT
TRBJ1-2 | TRBV29-1 | . | . | CSVQGQSGYTF | TGCAGCGTTCAGGGGCAGAGTGGCTACACCTTC
TRBJ2-1 | TRBV6-5 | few | . | CASSYQKGQGRSEQFF | TGTGCCAGCAGTTACCAAAAGGGGCAGGGCCGCTCGGAGCAGTTCTTC
TRBJ1-1 | TRBV6-9 | . | TRBD1 | CASSTGEGTEAFF | TGTGCCAGCAGCACAGGGGAGGGCACTGAAGCTTTCTTT
TRBJ1-5 | TRBV2 | . | . | CASRGSGNLYNQPQHF | TGTGCCAGCAGGGGGTCGGGGAACCTCTACAATCAGCCCCAGCATTTT
TRBJ2-2 | TRBV29-1 | . | TRBD1 | CSGGQRLNTGELFF | TGCAGCGGGGGACAGCGATTGAACACCGGGGAGCTGTTTTTT
TRBJ1-5 | TRBV6-6 | once | . | CASSYEGYQPQHF | TGTGCCAGCAGTTACGAGGGATACCAGCCCCAGCATTTT
TRBJ1-2 | TRBV29-1 | . | TRBD1 | CSVLTDPTGRVNYGYTF | TGCAGCGTCCTCACCGACCCGACAGGGAGGGTCAACTATGGCTACACCTTC
TRBJ2-7 | TRBV7-9 | few | . | CASKRYEESSYEQYF | TGTGCCAGCAAACGGTACGAGGAAAGTTCCTACGAGCAGTACTTC
TRBJ2-1 | TRBV6-5 | . | . | CASSYSTATSYNEQFF | TGTGCCAGCAGTTACTCGACCGCTACCTCCTACAATGAGCAGTTCTTC
TRBJ2-5 | TRBV7-2 | . | . | CASSRTFRRAAQETQYF | TGTGCCAGCAGCCGCACCTTTCGTAGAGCAGCGCAGGAGACCCAGTACTTC
TRBJ2-6 | TRBV19 | . | TRBD1 | CATGTGELGANVLTF | TGTGCCACCGGGACAGGGGAATTGGGGGCCAACGTCCTGACTTTC
TRBJ1-2 | TRBV6-4 | . | . | CASSDRTGYTF | TGTGCCAGCAGTGACAGGACTGGCTACACCTTC
TRBJ1-2 | TRBV27 | . | TRBD1 | CASSQGGSWGYTF | TGTGCCAGCAGCCAGGGGGGCTCTTGGGGCTACACCTTC
TRBJ2-1 | TRBV7-2 | . | TRBD2 | CASSLRGTSGPYNEQFF | TGTGCCAGCAGCTTAAGGGGGACTAGCGGGCCGTACAATGAGCAGTTCTTC
TRBJ2-7 | TRBV30 | . | . | CAWSGRGEQYF | TGTGCCTGGAGTGGACGAGGCGAGCAGTACTTC
TRBJ2-5 | TRBV11-2 | . | . | CASSLKETQYF | TGTGCCAGCAGCCTTAAAGAGACCCAGTACTTC
TRBJ2-3 | TRBV29-1 | once | TRBD1 | CSVEGAQGDVHGDTQYF | TGCAGCGTTGAAGGGGCCCAGGGGGACGTTCATGGAGATACGCAGTATTTT
TRBJ2-3 | TRBV5-1 | few | . | CASSLSPRPLDTQYF | TGCGCCAGCAGCTTATCCCCCCGACCTCTGGATACGCAGTATTTT
TRBJ2-2 | TRBV27 | . | . | CASSWQRVSAGELFF | TGTGCCAGCAGTTGGCAGAGGGTTTCGGCCGGGGAGCTGTTTTTT
TRBJ2-3 | TRBV29-1 | . | . | CSVEGTSTYRDTQYF | TGCAGCGTTGAGGGGACGTCGACCTATCGGGATACGCAGTATTTT
TRBJ1-5 | TRBV30 | . | . | CAWSVQQGNQPQHF | TGTGCCTGGAGTGTACAACAGGGCAATCAGCCCCAGCATTTT